This T cell receptor (beta chain) was observed in a study of blood T cell repertoires in COVID-19 (dated by TCRdb to 2018 to 2021). Regarding the complete study: Samples from collaborators originated in the United States, Italy and Spain and spanned both the acute and convalescent phases of COVID-19. The sample metadata nearly always contained a de-identified subject ID, COVID-19 status, age in years and sex. The repertoires were released in a freely available public database meant as a resource for research on the immune response to SARS-CoV-2. Samples were obtained from the ongoing ImmuneRACE study (first 160 participants) and from 1,254 subjects provided by 6 global collaborators. The prospective study material was composed of cDNA or gDNA derived from T cells, B-cell-depleted T cells, or PBMCs. Where HLA class I and class II types were available, the types were taken from metadata supplied by the sample provider, not from assay-based typing. Deeply sampled blood TCRbeta repertoires from subjects exposed to, actively infected with, or recovered from COVID-19 were included in the dataset. Results and caveats for the whole study, not just this receptor: Clinical and demographic metadata were provided uncurated, with the amount varying by source and participant.

TCRbeta CDR3 regions were amplified from genomic DNA using the immunoSEQ Assay, a bias-controlled multiplex PCR. In the source study's methods: The number of nucleated cells in each sample was estimated from the amplification of reference gene primers within the assay. Sequence reads were collapsed and filtered to measure the absolute abundance of every unique TCRbeta CDR3 rearrangement. For each sample, productive Simpson clonality was calculated by taking the square root of Simpson's diversity index across productive rearrangements. TCRdb's version of the immuneACCESS table is confined to in-frame rearrangements and falls short of the full clone set. An unresolved V gene accounts for under half of the shortfall where checked; the remainder is of unknown origin. That table gives V, J and clone size, and the DNA gave D and trimming. The sample includes 250,000 to 300,000 clones, with about nine tenths observed a single time. 0.9% to 1% of the sample is in the top ten clones.

Another Seattle source contributed samples from volunteer blood donors who had recovered from COVID-19. Whole blood was collected in K2EDTA tubes by collaborating institutions according to the institutions' own protocols. For TCRbeta analysis, collaborators shipped samples as frozen whole blood, isolated PBMCs, or DNA extracted from either of those sample types. Concerning this clone: The clone's antigen remains unknown. The input lacks base qualities; no much larger clone sits a single base away.

The specimen was peripheral blood. The sequence came from a woman aged 40 to 49 who had recovered from COVID-19.

In nucleotide form, the sequence is TGTGCCAGTATGACAGCCTCGAACACCGGGGAGCTGTTTTTT. It translates to CASMTASNTGELFF. Here the chain combines TRBV19 and TRBJ2-2; the D gene is perhaps TRBD1, from 5 matching bases. Including the terminal cysteine and phenylalanine, the CDR3 comprises 14 residues. Only the CDR3 DNA is retained, 42 bases long and in frame from the first base. Relative to germline, V is 7 bases shorter and J is 0 bases shorter, with 9 bases between their ends. The germline V gene encodes CDR1 LNHDA and CDR2 SQIVND (reference sequence).